This TCR beta chain appears in the sequencing data of a study of identical twins. TCRdb processed the 5' RACE reads anew with MiXCR; each CDR3 protein has one entry. The table lists 500,000 or so distinct CDR3 sequences, approximately 14% of them singletons. The length of the CDR3 is 15 residues. With V trimmed by 4 bases and J by 3 bases, 4 bases remained unmatched. The V gene's germline CDR1 is KGHDR and CDR2 SFDVKD. This clonotype has just a few counts. This sample was shared with a second study, whose subject was yellow fever vaccine responses in identical twins.

This chain joins TRBV24-1 and TRBJ2-1; TRBD2 aligns across 8 bases. Sequences were obtained from CD4+ T cells sorted from blood. This receptor was obtained from a woman between 18 and 30 years old in good health. CDR3 protein: CATSDPGTSYNEQFF. In nucleotides, the CDR3 is TGTGCCACCAGTGACCCCGGGACTAGCTACAATGAGCAGTTCTTC.